This T cell receptor beta chain was profiled in a study of cytomegalovirus exposure and HLA in healthy donors. Trimming removed 5 bases at V and 0 bases at J, with 18 bases between. Germline V lookup: CDR1 MDHEN, CDR2 SYDVKM. The CDR3 contains 17 residues. Assay: immunoSEQ multiplex PCR; the TCRdb copy retains only in-frame clones and omits some. This sample has 140,000 or so clones, with 85% to 90% found just once. Source material: PBMCs. The rearrangement uses TRBV28 and TRBJ2-3, with a tentative D call TRBD2 (6 bases). The clonotype originates from a woman between 18 and 30 years old in good health and CMV-seropositive. The CDR3: CASSPTGRGTSTDTQYF. The CDR3 DNA follows: TGTGCCAGCAGTCCTACCGGACGGGGGACTAGCACAGATACGCAGTATTTT.